The present TCR beta chain was sequenced within a study of early T cells in non-severe SARS-CoV-2 infection. Study-wide points: Matches to VDJdb favored anti-spike CD8 responses and missed private and CD4 specificities.

TCRdb re-called the 5' RACE reads with MiXCR, one entry per CDR3 protein. Here the sample spans around 80,000 distinct CDR3 sequences, about 10% being singletons. The germline V and J ends were trimmed by 2 bases and 1 base, with 5 bases remaining between them. The CDR3 is 13 amino acids. The germline CDR1 and CDR2 sequences are SEHNR and FQNEAQ (reference sequence). Points on this clonotype: Its cognate antigen is unknown.

This specimen consisted of whole blood, obtained at baseline. The sequence derives from an adult who was a healthcare worker with PCR-confirmed SARS-CoV-2 infection or an uninfected control (not recorded which). The chain combines TRBV7-9 with TRBJ2-5; no clear D. The CDR3: CASSLYAQETQYF. The CDR3 nucleotides read TGTGCCAGCAGCTTATACGCCCAAGAGACCCAGTACTTC.